Listed here are 20 T cell receptor beta chains from one sample, sequenced in a study of blood T cell repertoires in COVID-19. Data came from immunoSEQ multiplex PCR; TCRdb stores just in-frame clones and leaves some out. The sample shows approximately 310,000 clones, 85% of them seen only once. The sequenced sample consisted of PBMCs or T cells enriched from blood (not recorded which). The receptors come from a woman under 40 who had been exposed to COVID-19.

The rearrangement uses TRBV7-2 and TRBJ2-7; D is ambiguous. This CDR3 comprises 12 residues. In germline, CDR1 is SGHTA, CDR2 FQGNSA. With 5 bases removed from V and 3 bases from J, the gap between germline ends came to 8 bases. The CDR3, as DNA: TGTGCCAGCAGCCCAGGCTACTACGAGCAGTACTTC. Amino acid sequence: CASSPGYYEQYF. Using reference TRBV7-2 and TRBJ2-7 for the parts outside the CDR3, the full variable domain is GAGVSQSPSNKVTEKGKDVELRCDPISGHTALYWYRQSLGQGLEFLIYFQGNSAPDKSGLPSDRFSAERTGGSVSTLTIQRTQQEDSAVYLCASSPGYYEQYFGPGTRLTVT.

As to this clone: This CDR3 is also generated by other DNA sequences in the sample. The rearrangement joins TRBV28 to TRBJ2-3, with 9 positions matching TRBD2. CDR3 length: 14 amino acids. Germline CDR1 and CDR2: MDHEN and SYDVKM. Trimming at V came to 8 bases and at J to 3 bases, leaving 6 bases not matched to a gene. This chain's CDR3 is CASSGAGGTDTQYF. CDR3 coding DNA: TGTGCCAGCTCAGGGGCGGGAGGGACAGATACGCAGTATTTT.

This clone was recorded only once. The J gene is TRBJ2-2, the V gene TRBV10-3, with 14 bases matching TRBD2. CDR1 and CDR2 (germline): ENHRY, SYGVKD. V was clipped by 8 bases and J by 4 bases; unmatched bases: 6. The CDR3 contains 16 residues. CDR3 DNA sequence: TGTGCCATCTTATCGGGACTAGCGGGGGCCACCGGGGAGCTGTTTTTT. It encodes CAILSGLAGATGELFF.

The V gene is TRBV4-2, the J gene TRBJ1-2, with 11 bases identical to TRBD1. J lost 7 bases, V lost 3 bases, and 1 base had no gene match. The V gene's germline CDR1 is LGHNA and CDR2 YNFKEQ. The CDR3 loop spans 13 amino acids. CDR3 sequence reads: CASSQGQGGGYTF. CDR3 in DNA: TGTGCCAGCAGCCAGGGACAGGGGGGTGGCTACACCTTC.

The rearrangement uses TRBV28 and TRBJ1-2, with 8 bases that match TRBD1. Trimming removed 6 bases from V and 1 base from J; junction bases left unmatched: 7. Germline values: CDR1 MDHEN, CDR2 SYDVKM. The CDR3 is made up of 15 amino acids. CDR3 nucleotide sequence: TGTGCCAGCAGCCCCTCGGACAGGGATAACTATGGCTACACCTTC. As protein: CASSPSDRDNYGYTF.

The rearrangement uses TRBV7-2 and TRBJ2-2; 7 bases map to TRBD2. The CDR3 runs to 17 residues. CDR1 SGHTA and CDR2 FQGNSA come from the germline V gene. Trimming removed 1 base from V and 5 bases from J; junction bases left unmatched: 10. CDR3 loop: CASSLVPSGVGTGELFF. CDR3 nucleotides: TGTGCCAGCAGCTTAGTGCCCAGCGGGGTGGGTACCGGGGAGCTGTTTTTT.

V gene TRBV6-5 combines with J gene TRBJ1-2, with D perhaps TRBD1 (5 bases). Germline values: CDR1 MNHEY, CDR2 SVGAGI. V dropped 0 bases and J dropped 7 bases, with 15 bases sitting between them. There are 15 residues in the CDR3. CDR3 bases: TGTGCCAGCAGTTACTCCGAAGACAGTCGTACTGGCTACACCTTC. This sequence encodes CASSYSEDSRTGYTF.

J is TRBJ2-7 and V is TRBV2; D uncertain. The CDR3 extends over 13 amino acids. Trimming pared 5 bases from V and 0 bases from J, leaving 8 bases between. Per germline, CDR1 SNHLY and CDR2 FYNNEI. CDR3 in amino acids: CASSPSSSYEQYF. Written as DNA, the CDR3 is TGTGCCAGCAGTCCCTCTAGCTCCTACGAGCAGTACTTC. Combining the CDR3 with reference TRBV2 and TRBJ2-7 gives the whole variable domain EPEVTQTPSHQVTQMGQEVILRCVPISNHLYFYWYRQILGQKVEFLVSFYNNEISEKSEIFDDQFSVERPDGSNFTLKIRSTKLEDSAMYFCASSPSSSYEQYFGPGTRLTVT.

Only one count was recorded for this clone. The V and J genes are TRBV7-2 and TRBJ2-7, with D perhaps matching TRBD1 (6 bases). V gave up 2 bases and J gave up 0 bases, with 17 bases separating them. Germline V gives CDR1 SGHTA, CDR2 FQGNSA. CDR3 length: 17 residues. Written as DNA, the CDR3 is TGTGCCAGCAGCTTATGGTTCAGGGGTCCGTACTCCTACGAGCAGTACTTC. It translates to CASSLWFRGPYSYEQYF.

The chain carries TRBV12-3 or TRBV12-4 and TRBJ1-4; 8 positions agree with TRBD1. Trimming took 6 bases from V and 16 from J; bases not matched to a gene: 7. The CDR3 is 11 amino acids. The CDR3 spells CASSGDRLKFF. The CDR3 nucleotides are TGTGCCAGCAGCGGGGACAGGCTTAAGTTTTTT.

The chain joins TRBV11-3 to TRBJ2-1; 8 nucleotides match TRBD2. The V and J ends lost 4 bases and 5 bases, in that order; junction bases with no gene match: 7. The CDR3 consists of 15 residues. Per the germline V gene, CDR1 is SGHNT and CDR2 is YENEEA. CDR3 coding DNA: TGTGCCAGCAGCTCCACCGGGACTAGTAACAATGAGCAGTTCTTC. Protein: CASSSTGTSNNEQFF. Looking up the rest from reference TRBV11-3 and TRBJ2-1 gives the full variable domain: EAGVVQSPRYKIIEKKQPVAFWCNPISGHNTLYWYLQNLGQGPELLIRYENEEAVDDSQLPKDRFSAERLKGVDSTLKIQPAELGDSAVYLCASSSTGTSNNEQFFGPGTRLTVL.

This clone was detected a few times. The rearrangement links TRBV28 to TRBJ1-2; 7 nucleotides line up with TRBD1. After removal of 4 bases from V and 7 bases from J, the junction contained 3 bases not matched to a gene. Germline CDR1 is MDHEN and CDR2 is SYDVKM. CDR3 length equals 12 residues. CDR3 region: CASSWQGGGYTF. CDR3 bases: TGTGCCAGCAGTTGGCAGGGGGGTGGCTACACCTTC.

This chain connects TRBV7-9 to TRBJ1-2; perhaps TRBD1 as D (6 bases). Per germline, CDR1 SEHNR and CDR2 FQNEAQ (reference sequence). Trimming removed 1 base at V and 9 bases at J, with 15 bases between. The CDR3 is 14 residues long. The CDR3 region is CASSLVEAGERYTF. CDR3 bases: TGTGCCAGCAGCTTAGTCGAGGCAGGGGAGCGCTACACCTTC.

The rearrangement links TRBV7-2 to TRBJ2-7; TRBD1 might be the D (6 bases). Trimming left V 0 bases short and J 0 bases short, with 9 bases between. CDR1 and CDR2 from the germline V gene are SGHTA and FQGNSA. The CDR3 totals 15 residues. This CDR3 is CASSLARGSSYEQYF. Written as DNA, the CDR3 is TGTGCCAGCAGCTTAGCCAGGGGAAGCTCCTACGAGCAGTACTTC.

The genes are TRBV19 and TRBJ1-2; D is undetermined. CDR1 is LNHDA, CDR2 SQIVND, per germline (reference sequence). The CDR3 loop spans 14 amino acids. V dropped 6 bases and J dropped 3 bases, with 14 bases sitting between them. CDR3 loop: CASSRQQQHYGYTF. Written as DNA, the CDR3 is TGTGCCAGTAGCAGACAACAGCAACACTATGGCTACACCTTC.

The chain has TRBV6-1 and TRBJ1-2, with D possibly TRBD1 on 6 matching bases. The V end was cut by 1 base, the J end by 5 bases, with 8 bases between. Germline CDR1 and CDR2: MNHNS and SASEGT. This CDR3 spans 13 amino acids. In DNA form, the CDR3 reads TGTGCCAGCAGTGAAGACAGGGTTTATGGCTACACCTTC. It translates to CASSEDRVYGYTF.

This chain joins TRBV6-5 and TRBJ1-4, with 8 positions matching TRBD1. Germline assignment: CDR1 MNHEY and CDR2 SVGAGI. The CDR3 sequence is 15 residues long. After removal of 5 bases from V and 6 bases from J, the junction contained 8 bases not matched to a gene. The DNA of the CDR3 is TGTGCCAGCAGTCCGTGGACAGGGCTGTATGAAAAACTGTTTTTT. Protein product: CASSPWTGLYEKLFF.

The J gene is TRBJ1-2, the V gene TRBV6-2 or TRBV6-3; TRBD1 matches at 8 bases. V was clipped by 5 bases and J by 2 bases; unmatched bases: 13. The CDR3 is made up of 17 amino acids. Per the germline V gene, CDR1 is MNHEY and CDR2 is SVGEGT. CDR3 in amino acids: CASSLPGQVYRNYGYTF. The DNA for the CDR3 is TGTGCCAGCAGTCTCCCGGGACAGGTCTACCGGAACTATGGCTACACCTTC.

The CDR3 region has the DNA TGTGCCAGCAGCTTAGCCGGGACTAGCGGGTACGAGCAGTACTTC. Residues: CASSLAGTSGYEQYF. This rearrangement joins TRBV7-9 to TRBJ2-7; TRBD2 matches 12 bases. V lost 0 bases and J lost 4; bases outside the gene matches: 1. CDR3 size: 15 residues. Germline CDR1 SEHNR, CDR2 FQNEAQ (reference sequence).

The chain recombines TRBV7-8 with TRBJ1-6, with D perhaps matching TRBD1 (5 bases). The CDR3 sequence is 15 residues long. With 3 bases removed from V and 4 bases from J, the gap between germline ends came to 10 bases. Germline assignment: CDR1 SGHVS and CDR2 FQNEAQ. This CDR3 reads CASSFTGRYNSPLHF. CDR3 in DNA: TGTGCCAGCAGCTTCACAGGAAGATATAATTCACCCCTCCACTTT. Variable domain in full (rest from reference TRBV7-8 and TRBJ1-6): GAGVSQSPRYKVAKRGQDVALRCDPISGHVSLFWYQQALGQGPEFLTYFQNEAQLDKSGLPSDRFFAERPEGSVSTLKIQRTQQEDSAVYLCASSFTGRYNSPLHFGNGTRLTVT.